This T cell receptor beta chain came from a study of blood T cell repertoires in COVID-19. Across the study: Sample material is recorded as cDNA or gDNA derived from T cells, B-cell-depleted T cells, or PBMCs.

Symptom resolution, clearance, or two negative PCRs marked the recovered donors of Cohort 3. The method was immunoSEQ multiplex PCR; TCRdb's version includes in-frame clones alone and lacks a portion of them. The repertoire holds 150,000 or so clones, with 70% to 85% as singletons. CDR3 length: 11 residues. V shed 5 bases and J shed 4 bases, with 6 bases lying between them. The germline gives CDR1 LGHNT, CDR2 FRNRAP. Material for sequencing was PBMCs or T cells enriched from blood (not recorded which). The TCR comes from a man aged 45-60 years who had recovered from COVID-19. V is TRBV12-5 and J is TRBJ2-7, with unresolved D. CDR3 amino acids: CASGPQYEQYF. CDR3 sequence (DNA): TGTGCTAGTGGTCCGCAGTACGAGCAGTACTTC.